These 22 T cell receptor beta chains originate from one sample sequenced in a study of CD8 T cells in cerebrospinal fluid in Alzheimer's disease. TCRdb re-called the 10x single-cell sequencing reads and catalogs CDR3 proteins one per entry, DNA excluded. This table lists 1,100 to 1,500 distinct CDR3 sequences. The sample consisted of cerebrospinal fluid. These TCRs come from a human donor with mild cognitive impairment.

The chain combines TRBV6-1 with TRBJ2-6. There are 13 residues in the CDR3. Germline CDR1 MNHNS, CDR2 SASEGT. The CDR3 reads CASRLSGANVLTF.

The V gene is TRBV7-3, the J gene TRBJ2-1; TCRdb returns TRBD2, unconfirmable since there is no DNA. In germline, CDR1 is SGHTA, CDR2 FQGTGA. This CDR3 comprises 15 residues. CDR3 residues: CASRQTSGRAYEQFF.

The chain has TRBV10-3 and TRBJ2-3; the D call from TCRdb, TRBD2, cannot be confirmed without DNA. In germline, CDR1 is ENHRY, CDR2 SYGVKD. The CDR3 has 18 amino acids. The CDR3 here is CAISEPGLAGGAADTQYF.

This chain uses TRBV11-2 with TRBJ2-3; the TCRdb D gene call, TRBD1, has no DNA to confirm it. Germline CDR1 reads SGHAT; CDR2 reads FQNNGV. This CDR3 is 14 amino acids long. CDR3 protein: CASEKIGGGNTQYF.

The chain's CDR3 is CASSRQGGRDTIYF. The chain links TRBV12-3 or TRBV12-4 to TRBJ1-3; with no DNA, the TCRdb D assignment of TRBD1 cannot be verified. The CDR3 extends over 14 amino acids.

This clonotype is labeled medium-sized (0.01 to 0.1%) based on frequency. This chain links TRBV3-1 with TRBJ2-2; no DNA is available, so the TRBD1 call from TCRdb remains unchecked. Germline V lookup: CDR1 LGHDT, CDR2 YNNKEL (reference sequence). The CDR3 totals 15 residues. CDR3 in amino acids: CASSAWGPKTGELFF.

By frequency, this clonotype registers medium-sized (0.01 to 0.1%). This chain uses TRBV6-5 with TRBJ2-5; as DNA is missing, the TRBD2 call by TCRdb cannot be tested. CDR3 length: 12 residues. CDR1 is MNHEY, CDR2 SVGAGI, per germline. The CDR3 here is CASKSRVGTQYF.

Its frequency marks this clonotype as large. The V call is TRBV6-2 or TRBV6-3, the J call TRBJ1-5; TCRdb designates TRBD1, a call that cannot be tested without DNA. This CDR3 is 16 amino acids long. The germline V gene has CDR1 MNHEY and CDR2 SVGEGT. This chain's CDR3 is CASSYWTGGSNQPQHF.

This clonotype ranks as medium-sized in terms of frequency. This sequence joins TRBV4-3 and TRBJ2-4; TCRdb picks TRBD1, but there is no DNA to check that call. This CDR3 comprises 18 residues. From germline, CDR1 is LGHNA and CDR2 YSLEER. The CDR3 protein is CASSQDSGGSGAKNIQYF.

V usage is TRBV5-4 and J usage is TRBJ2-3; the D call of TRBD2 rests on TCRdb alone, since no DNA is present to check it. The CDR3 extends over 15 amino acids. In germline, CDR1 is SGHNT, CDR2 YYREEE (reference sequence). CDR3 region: CASTSGLAGTDTQYF.

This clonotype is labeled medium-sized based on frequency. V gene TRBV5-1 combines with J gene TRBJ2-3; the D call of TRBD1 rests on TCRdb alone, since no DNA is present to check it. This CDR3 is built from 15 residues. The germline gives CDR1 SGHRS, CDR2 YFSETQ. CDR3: CASSLLQGAPDTQYF.

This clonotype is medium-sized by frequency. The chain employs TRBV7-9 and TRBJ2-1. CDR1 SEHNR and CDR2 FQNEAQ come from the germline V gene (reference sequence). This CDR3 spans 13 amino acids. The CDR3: CASSLSSATEQFF.

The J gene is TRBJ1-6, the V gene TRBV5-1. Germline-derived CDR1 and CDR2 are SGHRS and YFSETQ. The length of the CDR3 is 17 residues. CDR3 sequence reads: CASSLRPDRSDNSPLHF.

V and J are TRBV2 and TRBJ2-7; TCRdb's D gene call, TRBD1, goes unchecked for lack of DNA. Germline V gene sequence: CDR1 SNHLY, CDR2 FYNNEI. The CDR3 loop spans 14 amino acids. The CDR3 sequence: CASSDGHRFGEQYF.

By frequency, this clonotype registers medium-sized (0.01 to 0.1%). This chain's CDR3 is CASSFRRDYGYTF. V and J are TRBV7-2 and TRBJ1-2. Germline assignment: CDR1 SGHTA and CDR2 FQGNSA. The CDR3 contains 13 residues.

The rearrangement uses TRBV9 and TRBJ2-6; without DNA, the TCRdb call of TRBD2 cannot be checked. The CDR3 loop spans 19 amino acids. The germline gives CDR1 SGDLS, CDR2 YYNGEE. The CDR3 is CASSVVKGSGLSGANVLTF.

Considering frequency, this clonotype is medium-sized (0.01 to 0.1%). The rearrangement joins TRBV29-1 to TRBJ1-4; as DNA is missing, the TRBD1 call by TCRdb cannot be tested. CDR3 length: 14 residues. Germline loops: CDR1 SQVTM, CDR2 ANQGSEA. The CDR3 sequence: CSVEAGLTNEKLFF.

Here the CDR3 reads CASSDRNVGEKLFF. The chain uses TRBV25-1 and TRBJ1-4. Germline CDR1 is MGHDK and CDR2 is SYGVNS. This CDR3 has 14 residues.

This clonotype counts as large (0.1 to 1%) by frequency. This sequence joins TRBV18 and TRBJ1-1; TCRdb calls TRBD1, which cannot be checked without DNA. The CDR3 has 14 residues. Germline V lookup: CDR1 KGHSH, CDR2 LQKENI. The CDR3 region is CASSPAGQPGEAFF.

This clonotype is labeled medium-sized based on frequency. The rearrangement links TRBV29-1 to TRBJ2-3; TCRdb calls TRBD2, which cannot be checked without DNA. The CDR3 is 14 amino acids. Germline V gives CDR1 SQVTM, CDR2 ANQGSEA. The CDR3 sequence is CSVSGTSGANTQYF.

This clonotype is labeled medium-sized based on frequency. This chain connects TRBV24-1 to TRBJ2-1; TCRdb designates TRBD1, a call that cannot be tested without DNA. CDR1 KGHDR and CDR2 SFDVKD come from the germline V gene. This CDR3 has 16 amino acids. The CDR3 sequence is CATSAPLKGSYNEQFF.

The CDR3 sequence is CSARLGTGRAGGYTF. The V gene is TRBV20-1, the J gene TRBJ1-2; the TCRdb D gene call, TRBD1, has no DNA to confirm it. This CDR3 is built from 15 residues. CDR1 is DFQATT, CDR2 SNEGSKA, per germline (reference sequence).